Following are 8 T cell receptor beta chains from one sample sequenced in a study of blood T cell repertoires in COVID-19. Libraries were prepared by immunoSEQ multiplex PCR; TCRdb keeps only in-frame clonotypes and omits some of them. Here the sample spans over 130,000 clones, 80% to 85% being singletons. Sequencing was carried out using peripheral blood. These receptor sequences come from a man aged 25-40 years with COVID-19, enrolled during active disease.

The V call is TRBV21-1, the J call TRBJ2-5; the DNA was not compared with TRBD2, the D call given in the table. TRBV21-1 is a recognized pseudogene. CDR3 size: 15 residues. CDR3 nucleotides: TGTGCCAGCAGCAGGACTAGCGGGGCAAGGGAGACCCAGTACTTC. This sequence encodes CASSRTSGARETQYF.

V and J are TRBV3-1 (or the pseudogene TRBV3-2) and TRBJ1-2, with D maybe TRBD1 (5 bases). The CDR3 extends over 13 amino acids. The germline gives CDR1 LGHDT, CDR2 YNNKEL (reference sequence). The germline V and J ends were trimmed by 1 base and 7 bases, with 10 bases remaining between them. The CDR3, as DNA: TGTGCCAGCAGCCAAGGGAAGGGGCCTGGCTACACCTTC. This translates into CASSQGKGPGYTF.

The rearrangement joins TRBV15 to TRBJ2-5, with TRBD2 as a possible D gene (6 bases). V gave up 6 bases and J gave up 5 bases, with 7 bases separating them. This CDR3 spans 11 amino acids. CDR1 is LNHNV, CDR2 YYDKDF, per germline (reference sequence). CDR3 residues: CATRLAETQYF. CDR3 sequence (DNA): TGTGCCACCAGGCTAGCGGAGACCCAGTACTTC.

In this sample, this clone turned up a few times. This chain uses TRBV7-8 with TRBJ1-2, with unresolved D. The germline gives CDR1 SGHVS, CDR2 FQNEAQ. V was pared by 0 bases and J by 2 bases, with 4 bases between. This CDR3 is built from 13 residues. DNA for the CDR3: TGTGCCAGCAGCTTAGCCGGGAACTATGGCTACACCTTC. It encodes CASSLAGNYGYTF.

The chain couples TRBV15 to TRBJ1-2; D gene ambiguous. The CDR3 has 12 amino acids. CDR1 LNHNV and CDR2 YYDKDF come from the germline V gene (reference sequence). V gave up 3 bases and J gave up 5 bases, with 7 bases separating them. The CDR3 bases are TGTGCCACCAGCAGGGAGTTTTATGGCTACACCTTC. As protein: CATSREFYGYTF.

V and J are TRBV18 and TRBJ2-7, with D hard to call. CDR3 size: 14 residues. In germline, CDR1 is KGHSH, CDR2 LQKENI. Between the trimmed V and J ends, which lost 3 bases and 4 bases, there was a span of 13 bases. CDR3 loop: CASSPTLEVYEQYF. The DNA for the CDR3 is TGTGCCAGCTCACCTACACTTGAGGTTTACGAGCAGTACTTC.

Here the CDR3 reads CASSPSGGDQPQHF. The CDR3 DNA reads as TGTGCCAGCAGCCCTTCAGGGGGCGATCAGCCCCAGCATTTT. J is TRBJ1-5 and V is TRBV3-1 (or the pseudogene TRBV3-2), with TRBD1 matching 8 bases. CDR1 and CDR2 (germline): LGHDT, YNNKEL (reference sequence). Trimming cost V 4 bases and J 5 bases; bases outside gene matches: 4. The CDR3 is 14 residues long.

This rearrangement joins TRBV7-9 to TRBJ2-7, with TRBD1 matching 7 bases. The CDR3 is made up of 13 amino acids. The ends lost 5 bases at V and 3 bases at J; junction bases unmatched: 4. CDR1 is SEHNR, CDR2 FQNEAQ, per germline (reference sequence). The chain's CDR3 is CASSRGQFYEQYF. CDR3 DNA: TGTGCCAGCAGCCGGGGACAGTTCTACGAGCAGTACTTC. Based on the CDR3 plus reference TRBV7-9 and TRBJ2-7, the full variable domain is DTGVSQNPRHKITKRGQNVTFRCDPISEHNRLYWYRQTLGQGPEFLTYFQNEAQLEKSRLLSDRFSAERPKGSFSTLEIQRTEQGDSAMYLCASSRGQFYEQYFGPGTRLTVT.